This T cell receptor (beta chain) came from a study of blood T cell repertoires in COVID-19. Looking at the study overall: Donors in the United States, Italy and Spain gave samples during acute or convalescent COVID-19. T cells, B-cell-depleted T cells, or PBMCs provided the cDNA or gDNA that served as material.

Germline CDR1 reads SGHRS; CDR2 reads YFSETQ. This CDR3 is 15 amino acids long. V was cut by 0 bases and J by 8 bases, with 17 bases left in between. The data were produced by immunoSEQ multiplex PCR, yet TCRdb's version contains in-frame clones alone and is incomplete. This sample carries 540,000 or so clones, roughly 89% of them seen once, and the ten largest clones take around 7.8%. Patients from Seattle were sampled longitudinally, starting during active infection. The sequencing sample was made of peripheral blood. The chain links TRBV5-1 to TRBJ1-2; weak D call: TRBD1 (5 bases). The sequence was obtained from a woman in her forties or fifties with COVID-19, enrolled during active disease. The CDR3 spells CASSLAGQGIDGYTF. The CDR3 DNA reads as TGCGCCAGCAGCTTGGCCGGGCAGGGAATCGACGGCTACACCTTC.